The next 21 T cell receptor beta chains were all read from a single sample in a study of blood T cells in healthy people across ages. For the second PCR, which ran for 7 to 11 cycles, a sample-barcoded 5' primer and a J-beta primer mix were used. TCRdb re-derived calls from the 5' RACE reads in MiXCR, one entry per CDR3 protein. The profile shows roughly 900,000 distinct CDR3 sequences, roughly 50% of them singletons. The sequenced sample consisted of blood. The receptors here all came from a man younger than 45 in good health.

This chain connects TRBV7-2 to TRBJ2-1, with 10 positions matching TRBD1. The germline gives CDR1 SGHTA, CDR2 FQGNSA. J lost 7 bases, V lost 8 bases, and 8 bases had no gene match. CDR3 length equals 14 residues. The CDR3 bases are TGTGCCAGCGGCGTTACGGGACAGGGGAATGAGCAGTTCTTC. Protein sequence: CASGVTGQGNEQFF.

This clonotype was seen a handful of times. For the CDR3, the DNA is TGTGCCAGCAGTTGGCGCGGGGCAGGGAACAATGGCTACACCTTC. Its protein product is CASSWRGAGNNGYTF. The chain recombines TRBV12-3 or TRBV12-4 with TRBJ1-2; D is possibly TRBD1 (5 bases). The V end lost 4 bases, the J end lost 6 bases, and 18 bases lay between the germline ends. The CDR3 consists of 15 residues.

This clonotype has only a few counts. The chain carries TRBV2 and TRBJ1-2, with a tentative D call TRBD1 (6 bases). CDR3 length: 11 residues. The germline V and J ends were trimmed by 4 bases and 6 bases, with 6 bases remaining between them. The germline V gene encodes CDR1 SNHLY and CDR2 FYNNEI. The CDR3 protein is CASSGTDGYTF. CDR3 sequence (DNA): TGTGCCAGCAGTGGGACAGATGGCTACACCTTC.

J is TRBJ1-5 and V is TRBV12-3 or TRBV12-4; no clear D gene. The CDR3 consists of 14 residues. V was pared by 4 bases and J by 3 bases, with 10 bases between. DNA for the CDR3: TGTGCCAGCAGTTACGGACGGTACAATCAGCCCCAGCATTTT. Translated: CASSYGRYNQPQHF.

CDR3 sequence reads: CASSFDPSLFF. CDR3 DNA: TGTGCCAGCAGCTTCGACCCGAGCCTGTTCTTC. The chain employs TRBV7-2 and TRBJ2-1, with D unclear. Between the trimmed V and J ends, which lost 3 bases and 15 bases, there was a span of 12 bases. This CDR3 is 11 amino acids long. Looked up from germline, CDR1 is SGHTA and CDR2 is FQGNSA.

This clonotype was recorded a few times. The genes are TRBV6-6 and TRBJ2-4; D gene unclear. Germline V gene data show CDR1 as MNHNY and CDR2 as SVGAGI (reference sequence). This CDR3 is built from 12 residues. V was pared by 6 bases and J by 5 bases, with 8 bases between. The CDR3 bases are TGTGCCAGCAGCCCTCGGCAAAACATTCAGTACTTC. It codes for CASSPRQNIQYF.

This clonotype came up a few times. A junction end diverges from the germline sequence, so it may reflect a read error. The chain links TRBV7-7 to TRBJ2-7; D call uncertain. The CDR3 has 10 amino acids. Germline V lookup: CDR1 SSHAT, CDR2 FNYEAQ (reference sequence). This chain's CDR3 is CASSFYEQYF. The CDR3 DNA reads as TGTGCTAGCAGCTTCTACGAGCAGTACTTC.

This rearrangement joins TRBV29-1 to TRBJ2-1, with D unresolved. Germline CDR1 is SQVTM and CDR2 is ANQGSEA. The CDR3 consists of 11 residues. Trimming removed 6 bases at V and 7 bases at J, with 10 bases between. In nucleotides, the CDR3 is TGCAGCGTCACCAGACTTAATGAGCAGTTCTTC. Translated: CSVTRLNEQFF.

The J gene is TRBJ2-7, the V gene TRBV7-2; possibly TRBD2 for D (6 bases). CDR1 is SGHTA, CDR2 FQGNSA, per germline. Trimming pared 3 bases from V and 0 bases from J, leaving 12 bases between. The CDR3 has 15 residues. The CDR3, as DNA: TGTGCCAGCAGCTTGGACTGGGGAGGCTCCTACGAGCAGTACTTC. Encoded protein: CASSLDWGGSYEQYF.

This chain joins TRBV28 and TRBJ2-1; 11 bases line up with TRBD2. With V trimmed by 2 bases and J by 4 bases, 10 bases remained unmatched. Germline V CDR1 and CDR2: MDHEN, SYDVKM. The CDR3 covers 18 residues. CDR3 residues: CASSLRMASGGPYNEQFF. The DNA of the CDR3 is TGTGCCAGCAGTTTAAGAATGGCTAGCGGGGGGCCTTACAATGAGCAGTTCTTC.

The chain joins TRBV7-3 to TRBJ2-1, with D possibly called TRBD1 or TRBD2 (5 bases each). V lost 5 bases, J lost 8 bases, and 19 bases lay in between. The germline gives CDR1 SGHTA, CDR2 FQGTGA. This CDR3 contains 15 residues. The CDR3 is CASSLMPGPNYEQFF. CDR3 DNA sequence: TGTGCCAGCAGCCTCATGCCGGGACCCAACTATGAGCAGTTCTTC.

The chain links TRBV30 to TRBJ2-7; D uncertain. The CDR3 runs to 12 residues. The germline V gene encodes CDR1 GTSNPN and CDR2 SVGIG (reference sequence). Trimming shortened V by 0 bases and J by 7 bases, and 10 bases separated the two germline ends. CDR3 loop: CAWSVVSQEQYF. The DNA of the CDR3 is TGTGCCTGGAGTGTAGTTTCCCAGGAGCAGTACTTC. Variable domain in full (rest from reference TRBV30 and TRBJ2-7): SQTIHQWPATLVQPVGSPLSLECTVEGTSNPNLYWYRQAAGRGLQLLFYSVGIGQISSEVPQNLSASRPQDRQFILSSKKLLLSDSGFYLCAWSVVSQEQYFGPGTRLTVT.

CDR3 amino acids: CASARGSEKLFF. For the CDR3, the DNA is TGTGCCAGCGCCAGGGGGAGTGAAAAACTGTTTTTT. The rearrangement uses TRBV7-9 and TRBJ1-4, with 7 bases lining up with TRBD1. The CDR3 consists of 12 residues. J lost 7 bases, V lost 8 bases, and 4 bases had no gene match. Per germline, CDR1 SEHNR and CDR2 FQNEAQ (reference sequence). Full variable domain (outside the CDR3, taken from reference TRBV7-9 and TRBJ1-4): DTGVSQNPRHKITKRGQNVTFRCDPISEHNRLYWYRQTLGQGPEFLTYFQNEAQLEKSRLLSDRFSAERPKGSFSTLEIQRTEQGDSAMYLCASARGSEKLFFGSGTQLSVL.

This rearrangement joins TRBV12-3 or TRBV12-4 to TRBJ2-5; D is perhaps TRBD2 (5 bases). This CDR3 region has 14 residues. The V gene lost 8 bases and the J gene lost 11 bases, with 24 bases spanning the gap. In nucleotides, the CDR3 is TGTGCCAGCCTCGGACTCTACCTAAACAATGAGCAGTACTTC. This codes for CASLGLYLNNEQYF.

The genes are TRBV3-1 and TRBJ2-1, with 7 bases lining up with TRBD1. The CDR3 extends over 15 amino acids. Trimming took 3 bases from V and 4 from J; bases not matched to a gene: 6. CDR1 is LGHDT and CDR2 is YNNKEL in the germline V gene (reference sequence). CDR3 coding DNA: TGTGCCAGCAGCCAGGCGGACAGGTTATACAATGAGCAGTTCTTC. This translates into CASSQADRLYNEQFF.

The chain links TRBV10-3 to TRBJ2-5; D perhaps matches TRBD2 (6 bases). The CDR3 length is 12 residues. V was clipped by 9 bases and J by 5 bases, with 13 bases between them. Germline lookup yields CDR1 ENHRY and CDR2 SYGVKD. CDR3 protein: CAIRGSGETQYF. The CDR3 bases are TGTGCCATACGGGGGAGTGGGGAGACCCAGTACTTC.

The chain has TRBV5-1 and TRBJ1-2, with D perhaps matching TRBD1 (6 bases). This CDR3 comprises 15 residues. V gave up 4 bases and J gave up 3 bases, with 16 bases separating them. The germline gives CDR1 SGHRS, CDR2 YFSETQ. The CDR3 spells CASSNRQVGDYGYTF. In nucleotides, the CDR3 is TGCGCCAGCAGCAACCGACAGGTTGGTGACTATGGCTACACCTTC.

The chain combines TRBV15 with TRBJ2-5; no clear D. With 1 base removed from V and 2 bases from J, the gap between germline ends came to 8 bases. The germline CDR1 and CDR2 sequences are LNHNV and YYDKDF (reference sequence). The length of the CDR3 is 14 residues. CDR3 protein: CATSRGARQETQYF. The CDR3 DNA sequence: TGTGCCACCAGCAGAGGGGCACGGCAAGAGACCCAGTACTTC.

As regards this clonotype: A read error may produce the germline difference seen at one junction end. This rearrangement joins TRBV20-1 to TRBJ2-7; unclear D gene. Germline CDR1 DFQATT, CDR2 SNEGSKA (reference sequence). This CDR3 spans 13 amino acids. This chain's CDR3 is CSAGDLQIYEQYF. DNA of the CDR3: TGCAGTGCTGGAGACTTACAGATCTACGAGCAGTACTTC.

This rearrangement joins TRBV5-6 to TRBJ1-2, with D possibly matching TRBD1 (6 bases). The CDR3 has 13 residues. V lost 5 bases, J lost 6 bases, and 14 bases lay in between. Germline CDR1 SGHDT, CDR2 YYEEEE. The DNA of the CDR3 is TGTGCCAGCAGTCCCGGGACAATTCATGGCTACACCTTC. Translation: CASSPGTIHGYTF.

Turning to this clonotype: This sequence may be a read error, since a much larger clone differs from it by one base. The chain links TRBV28 to TRBJ2-4; 12 bases line up with TRBD2. Germline CDR1 reads MDHEN; CDR2 reads SYDVKM. The trim removed 7 bases at V and 13 bases at J, leaving 11 bases unmatched. There are 14 residues in the CDR3. As DNA, the CDR3 is TGTGCCAGCATTCTCCTAGCGGGGGGGGGAGAGCAGTACTTC. This encodes CASILLAGGGEQYF.